The T cell receptor beta chain described here comes from a study of CD8+CD57+ T cells in acquired aplastic anemia. Whole-study context: Isolated CD4+ and CD8+ cells, once sorted, yielded DNA averaging around 3 ug. Study observations and caveats: Patients were compared with controls for CD8+ Simpson's diversity, and no significant difference emerged.

Germline CDR1 and CDR2: SGHTA and FQGTGA. CDR3 size: 14 residues. Investigators profiled TCR beta VDJ and CDR3 from genomic DNA template. TCRdb fed the reads into MiXCR, producing one record per CDR3 protein. The sample carries roughly 420,000 distinct CDR3 sequences, under 80% recorded once. About this clonotype itself: Its cognate antigen is unknown. A read error may account for a junction end that differs from germline.

This sequence originates from a human donor in good health, serving as a control. The rearrangement links TRBV7-3 to TRBJ1-3, with no clear D. The sample comprised sorted CD4+, CD8+, or CD8+CD57+ T cells (not recorded which) from PBMCs. In nucleotides, the CDR3 is TGTGCCTGGAGTGTACGCCAGTTAGGGAACACCAGATATTTT. This codes for CAWSVRQLGNTRYF. The entire variable domain, with the rest obtained from reference TRBV7-3 and TRBJ1-3, is as follows: GAGVSQTPSNKVTEKGKYVELRCDPISGHTALYWYRQSLGQGPEFLIYFQGTGAADDSGLPNDRFFAVRPEGSVSTLKIQRTERGDSAVYLCAWSVRQLGNTRYFGEGSWLTVV.